The 8 T cell receptor beta chains below all came from one sample that was sequenced in a study of T cells after posttransplantation cyclophosphamide (dated by TCRdb to between 2015 and 2016). Explained via the paper, the treatment or condition label denotes: high-dose cyclophosphamide on days +3 and +4 as single-agent GVHD prophylaxis. Busulfan and fludarabine conditioning, a related or unrelated marrow graft, and cyclophosphamide on days +3 and +4 were given to PTCy patients. Libraries were constructed by the immunoSEQ multiplex PCR assay. TCRdb obtained this table from immuneACCESS and retained in-frame rearrangements with V and J assigned. These tables miss some clones; where compared with another copy, unresolved V genes account for less than half of the shortfall, and the remainder is unexplained. In this sample the table shows around 12,000 clones, and no singletons are among them. Around 28% of the sample is held by the ten biggest clonotypes.

Source: PBMCs, taken after allogeneic stem cell transplant with posttransplant cyclophosphamide. All receptors come from a female patient aged 35 to 55 who received an allogeneic stem cell transplant from a related donor, was CMV-positive, and had acute GVHD only. After a transplant, some T cells may be of graft donor origin.

This clone was observed at least ten times. The gene calls are TRBV7-2 and TRBJ2-5; TRBD2 might be the D (6 bases). Between the trimmed V and J ends, which lost 2 bases and 5 bases, there was a span of 21 bases. CDR3 length equals 17 residues. Germline assignment: CDR1 SGHTA and CDR2 FQGNSA. DNA for the CDR3: TGTGCCAGCAGCTTAACCCTTGCAGGAGGGGCGCTTGAGACCCAGTACTTC. It is translated as CASSLTLAGGALETQYF.

Ten or more counts support this clone. V and J are TRBV5-4 and TRBJ2-7; TRBD2 agrees at 8 bases. The CDR3 sequence is 13 residues long. Germline V gene sequence: CDR1 SGHNT, CDR2 YYREEE (reference sequence). Germline trimming cut 0 bases from V and 6 bases from J; bases unmatched to any gene: 2. CDR3 sequence reads: CASSLATSAEQYV. CDR3 bases: TGTGCCAGCAGCTTGGCGACTAGCGCCGAGCAGTACGTC.

This clone was observed many times. This chain joins TRBV2 and TRBJ1-2; 12 positions agree with TRBD1. Trimming cost V 6 bases and J 8 bases; bases outside gene matches: 7. This CDR3 has 14 amino acids. CDR1 SNHLY and CDR2 FYNNEI come from the germline V gene. CDR3 bases: TGTGCCAGCAGCCGGGACAGGGGGCTAGAAGGCTACACCTTC. Its protein is CASSRDRGLEGYTF.

This chain joins TRBV18 and TRBJ2-3, with D perhaps matching TRBD1 (5 bases). V was shortened by 4 bases and J by 2 bases, with 10 bases between the two germline ends. The germline gives CDR1 KGHSH, CDR2 LQKENI. There are 14 residues in the CDR3. This CDR3 is CASSLQGNTDTQYF. CDR3 nucleotide sequence: TGTGCCAGCTCACTCCAGGGCAACACAGATACGCAGTATTTT. The complete variable domain, with remaining parts taken from reference TRBV18 and TRBJ2-3, reads NAGVMQNPRHLVRRRGQEARLRCSPMKGHSHVYWYRQLPEEGLKFMVYLQKENIIDESGMPKERFSAEFPKEGPSILRIQQVVRGDSAAYFCASSLQGNTDTQYFGPGTRLTVL.

Ten or more counts support this clone. J is TRBJ2-7 and V is TRBV5-6; TRBD1 matches at 8 bases. CDR1 SGHDT and CDR2 YYEEEE come from the germline V gene. Trimming cost V 2 bases and J 5 bases; bases outside gene matches: 3. The CDR3 has 13 residues. CDR3: CASSFDRGHEQYF. The CDR3 DNA is TGTGCCAGCAGCTTTGACAGGGGCCACGAGCAGTACTTC.

This clone was counted ten times or more. The chain uses TRBV6-5 and TRBJ1-6, with TRBD1 matching 7 bases. The CDR3 covers 14 residues. V trimming: 2 bases; J trimming: 9 bases; junction bases outside the gene matches: 4. CDR1 is MNHEY, CDR2 SVGAGI, per germline. The chain's CDR3 is CASSYTGVGSPLHF. CDR3 nucleotide sequence: TGTGCCAGCAGTTACACAGGGGTGGGTTCACCCCTCCACTTT.

In this sample, this clone turned up many times. The V call is TRBV7-2, the J call TRBJ1-5; D is ambiguous. CDR3 length: 19 residues. Per the germline V gene, CDR1 is SGHTA and CDR2 is FQGNSA. The V and J ends lost 5 bases and 1 base respectively, with 24 bases between them. The CDR3, as DNA: TGTGCCAGCAGCCCTTTTCGGGCAGGCCTGGCGGGGAGCAATCAGCCCCAGCATTTT. This codes for CASSPFRAGLAGSNQPQHF. Combining the CDR3 with reference TRBV7-2 and TRBJ1-5 gives the whole variable domain GAGVSQSPSNKVTEKGKDVELRCDPISGHTALYWYRQSLGQGLEFLIYFQGNSAPDKSGLPSDRFSAERTGGSVSTLTIQRTQQEDSAVYLCASSPFRAGLAGSNQPQHFGDGTRLSIL.

This chain joins TRBV7-9 and TRBJ2-5; D may be TRBD1 (6 bases). Trimming removed 2 bases at V and 2 bases at J, with 18 bases between. This CDR3 is 17 amino acids long. The germline V gene encodes CDR1 SEHNR and CDR2 FQNEAQ (reference sequence). This CDR3 reads CASSLTGLAPLQETQYF. CDR3 nucleotides: TGTGCCAGCAGCTTAACAGGGTTAGCCCCACTTCAAGAGACCCAGTACTTC.